Listed below are T cell receptor beta chains from one sample, sequenced in a study of blood T cell repertoires in COVID-19. Profiled with immunoSEQ multiplex PCR; TCRdb holds only in-frame clones, not every one. This table holds 200,000 to 250,000 clones, around 80% found once. What was sequenced was peripheral blood. These receptors were obtained from a woman aged 40 to 49 with acute or convalescent COVID-19. Each CDR3 is given with its conserved first and last residue. D genes are given only for firm matches. A row's size may be missing; if present it is once, few, many or a size class.

-,TRBJ2-2,few,TRBV19,TGTGCCAGTAGTATCGAGCCCGGCGGAGTTTATGCCGGGGAGCTGTTTTTT,CASSIEPGGVYAGELFF
-,TRBJ2-1,-,TRBV4-3,TGCGCCAGCAGCCAAGGGTGGGCGAGTGAAAATGAGCAGTTCTTC,CASSQGWASENEQFF
TRBD2,TRBJ2-7,-,TRBV27,TGTGCCAGCAGTTTTCGACTAGCGACCTACGAGCAGTACTTC,CASSFRLATYEQYF
TRBD1,TRBJ2-6,-,TRBV6-4,TGTGCCAGCAGTGACGGGACAGGGGAGTCTGGGGCCAACGTCCTGACTTTC,CASSDGTGESGANVLTF
-,TRBJ1-3,-,TRBV6-6,TGTGCCAGCAGTCCCGGGGGGTACACCATATATTTT,CASSPGGYTIYF
TRBD1,TRBJ2-3,-,TRBV10-2,TGCGCCAGCAGTGACCCCCCTCAGGGGGTCGCAGATACGCAGTATTTT,CASSDPPQGVADTQYF
-,TRBJ1-2,-,TRBV29-1,TGCAGCGCTGGGGAGGGTAGGAGCTATGGCTACACCTTC,CSAGEGRSYGYTF
-,TRBJ1-2,-,TRBV18,TGTGCCAGCTCACTCCGGGGGGTGCCCGCTAACTATGGCTACACCTTC,CASSLRGVPANYGYTF
TRBD1,TRBJ1-2,-,TRBV7-6,TGTGCCAGCAGCCCAAGGGACAGGGAGGATTATGGCTACACCTTC,CASSPRDREDYGYTF
-,TRBJ2-5,-,TRBV5-1,TGCGCCAGCAGCCGGTCACCGAACGGGGAGACCCAGTACTTC,CASSRSPNGETQYF
-,TRBJ1-1,-,TRBV28,TGTGCCAGCACCCCCTTAGAGGGCACTGAAGCTTTCTTT,CASTPLEGTEAFF
-,TRBJ2-7,-,TRBV19,TGTGCCAGTAGTGCGGGCACCTACGAGCAGTACTTC,CASSAGTYEQYF
-,TRBJ2-7,-,TRBV3-1/TRBV3-2,TGTGCCAGCAGCCAAGCGCGGGGTAACTCCTACGAGCAGTACTTC,CASSQARGNSYEQYF
-,TRBJ1-1,-,TRBV12-5,TGTGCTAGTGGTCCACAGGGAAAAAGGGCTGAAGCTTTCTTT,CASGPQGKRAEAFF
-,TRBJ2-7,-,TRBV12-5,TGTGCTAGTACTATCGGGGAAGCCTACGAGCAGTACTTC,CASTIGEAYEQYF
-,TRBJ2-3,-,TRBV3-1/TRBV3-2,TGTGCCAGCAGCCTACCGAAGGGGGGGGCGGCAGATACGCAGTATTTT,CASSLPKGGAADTQYF
-,TRBJ2-7,few,TRBV19,TGTGCCAGCGGACAAACCCCCTCCTACGAGCAGTACTTC,CASGQTPSYEQYF
TRBD2,TRBJ2-1,-,TRBV4-3,TGCGCCAGCAGCCAAGATATGGGACGGGGGGTCGGCAATGAGCAGTTCTTC,CASSQDMGRGVGNEQFF
-,TRBJ2-3,-,TRBV14,TGTGCCAGCAGCCAACAATTTTCCACGCAGTATTTT,CASSQQFSTQYF
-,TRBJ1-5,-,TRBV5-6,TGTGCCAGCAGCTTGGAGGCAGGGCAGCCCCAGCATTTT,CASSLEAGQPQHF
TRBD1,TRBJ2-6,-,TRBV11-2,TGTGCCAGCAGCCGTACCGGGACAGGGGTCTCCGGGGCCAACGTCCTGACTTTC,CASSRTGTGVSGANVLTF
-,TRBJ1-2,-,TRBV13,TGTGCCAGCAGCCCAGAACAGGACCTCTATGGCTACACCTTC,CASSPEQDLYGYTF
-,TRBJ2-3,-,TRBV29-1,TGCAGCGTTGAAGATCAATACCGGGATACGCAGTATTTT,CSVEDQYRDTQYF
-,TRBJ2-7,-,TRBV3-1/TRBV3-2,TGTGCCAGCAGCCCCCGGACTAGGGGGTACGAGCAGTACTTC,CASSPRTRGYEQYF
-,TRBJ2-1,-,TRBV13,TGTGCCAGCAGCCACCGATGGGGCGACTACAATGAGCAGTTCTTC,CASSHRWGDYNEQFF
TRBD1,TRBJ1-2,-,TRBV2,TGTGCCAGCAGTGAAAGGTTTTGGGGACAGGGCGGGGGCTACACCTTC,CASSERFWGQGGGYTF
-,TRBJ1-5,once,TRBV19,TGTGCCAGTAGTATATCCTCCTTACAGCCCCAGCATTTT,CASSISSLQPQHF
TRBD2,TRBJ2-7,-,TRBV3-1/TRBV3-2,TGTGCCAGCAGCCAAGGGCTAGCGGGCCCCTACGAGCAGTACTTC,CASSQGLAGPYEQYF
-,TRBJ2-7,-,TRBV4-1,TGCGCCAGCAGCCAAGATTTAACTCCCGAGCAGTACTTC,CASSQDLTPEQYF